This record looks at one T cell receptor beta chain sequence and its context. Its antigen is unknown. Only in-frame clones appear in the TCRdb table, and some are missing; sequencing was by immunoSEQ multiplex PCR. Of about 25,000 clones listed, 80% to 90% are singletons. This sample was taken from a study of OX40 agonist ivuxolimab in advanced cancers. With V trimmed by 4 bases and J by 1 base, 9 bases remained unmatched. In germline, CDR1 is LGHNA, CDR2 YSLEER. This CDR3 has 16 amino acids. Study results and limitations: Clonal expansion was among the lowest in partial responders at 0.1-3.0 mg/kg, especially CD8+.

If patients had autoimmune disease history or systemic immunosuppression, they were excluded. This rearrangement joins TRBV4-3 to TRBJ1-2, with 7 bases lining up with TRBD1. This sequence originates from an adult with an advanced solid tumor such as melanoma, head and neck, liver or kidney cancer. Sequences were derived from CD4+ or CD8+ T cells sorted from blood, sampled in a trial of the OX40 agonist ivuxolimab. The CDR3 loop reads CASSPHRDSYNYGYTF. As DNA, the CDR3 is TGCGCCAGCAGCCCCCACCGGGACAGCTATAACTATGGCTACACCTTC.